This TCR beta chain was captured by sequencing in a study of monozygotic twins with inflammatory bowel disease. Findings and limits, study-wide: Using the inverse Simpson index, IBD patients had lower TCRbeta diversity than healthy co-twins.

The length of the CDR3 is 13 residues. Germline values: CDR1 GTSNPN, CDR2 SVGIG (reference sequence). Comment on this clonotype: Its target is not known.

TCRdb reprocessed the 5' RACE reads, with one entry per CDR3 protein and no DNA. This sample's clone table lists 350,000 to 400,000 distinct CDR3 sequences. The chain recombines TRBV30 with TRBJ1-1. The sequence was collected from a human donor with ulcerative colitis or Crohn's disease, or a healthy co-twin of an affected twin (not recorded which). Sequenced material: blood. This CDR3 is CAWSGRGNTEAFF.